These 18 T cell receptor beta chains were all obtained from the same sample, sequenced in a study of control samples from healthy donors and cancer patients. Produced via immunoSEQ multiplex PCR; TCRdb's table is partial and in-frame only. The profile shows about 95,000 clones, around four fifths of them singletons. Sequencing used blood. The origin of the receptors is a man younger than 45 in good health.

The V call is TRBV4-1, the J call TRBJ2-2; D is possibly TRBD1 (5 bases). Germline values: CDR1 MGHRA, CDR2 YSYEKL. The CDR3 totals 15 residues. Trimming shortened V by 1 base and J by 6 bases, and 12 bases separated the two germline ends. The CDR3 sequence is CASSQVDRSAGELFF. The CDR3 nucleotides are TGCGCCAGCAGCCAAGTCGACAGAAGCGCCGGGGAGCTGTTTTTT.

The CDR3: CASRMDRGLKAFF. CDR3 nucleotides: TGTGCCAGCAGGATGGACAGGGGCCTTAAAGCTTTCTTT. This sequence joins TRBV6-6 and TRBJ1-1; 9 bases fit TRBD1. The CDR3 is 13 amino acids. Germline CDR1 is MNHNY and CDR2 is SVGAGI (reference sequence). With 6 bases clipped from V and 9 bases from J, the junction kept 8 bases outside the gene matches.

The sample holds one count of this clone. The V and J genes are TRBV7-9 and TRBJ2-7; D unclear. This CDR3 comprises 14 residues. The V gene lost 4 bases and the J gene lost 3 bases, with 13 bases spanning the gap. Germline-derived CDR1 and CDR2 are SEHNR and FQNEAQ (reference sequence). The CDR3 sequence is CASSSPYTDYEQYF. The CDR3 DNA reads TGTGCCAGCAGCTCTCCCTATACTGACTACGAGCAGTACTTC. The whole variable domain, filled in from reference TRBV7-9 and TRBJ2-7, reads DTGVSQNPRHKITKRGQNVTFRCDPISEHNRLYWYRQTLGQGPEFLTYFQNEAQLEKSRLLSDRFSAERPKGSFSTLEIQRTEQGDSAMYLCASSSPYTDYEQYFGPGTRLTVT.

V is TRBV10-3 and J is TRBJ1-1; TRBD1 might be the D (6 bases). Germline assignment: CDR1 ENHRY and CDR2 SYGVKD. The CDR3 contains 13 residues. V dropped 0 bases and J dropped 9 bases, with 11 bases sitting between them. CDR3: CAISESGGQQAFF. The CDR3 nucleotides are TGTGCCATCAGTGAGTCCGGGGGGCAGCAAGCTTTCTTT.

The rearrangement links TRBV7-9 to TRBJ1-1; tentative D call: TRBD1 (6 bases). In germline, CDR1 is SEHNR, CDR2 FQNEAQ (reference sequence). The CDR3 contains 15 residues. V was clipped by 3 bases and J by 0 bases, with 11 bases between them. This chain's CDR3 is CASSFGGQLNTEAFF. CDR3 bases: TGTGCCAGCAGCTTTGGGGGGCAGTTGAACACTGAAGCTTTCTTT.

The gene calls are TRBV7-2 and TRBJ2-3; 8 bases align to TRBD2. Per the germline V gene, CDR1 is SGHTA and CDR2 is FQGNSA. V shed 1 base, J shed 5 bases, and the junction held 8 bases outside the gene matches. The CDR3 is made up of 16 amino acids. Written as DNA, the CDR3 is TGTGCCAGCAGCTTAGGTGGACGGGGGGGCGTAGATACGCAGTATTTT. Its translation is CASSLGGRGGVDTQYF.

The CDR3 loop reads CASSLEGRNYNSPLHF. In DNA form, the CDR3 reads TGCGCCAGCAGCCTCGAAGGACGGAACTATAATTCACCCCTCCACTTT. J is TRBJ1-6 and V is TRBV5-1; no clear D gene. The germline CDR1 and CDR2 sequences are SGHRS and YFSETQ. Trimming removed 4 bases at V and 3 bases at J, with 14 bases between. The CDR3 covers 16 residues.

The rearrangement joins TRBV5-5 to TRBJ2-7; no reliable D call. Per germline, CDR1 SGHKS and CDR2 YYEKEE (reference sequence). Between the trimmed V and J ends, which lost 0 bases and 4 bases, there was a span of 8 bases. The CDR3 totals 13 residues. The CDR3 spells CASSLVSDYEQYF. CDR3 coding DNA: TGTGCCAGCAGCTTGGTCTCGGATTACGAGCAGTACTTC.

This clone was seen a single time. This sequence joins TRBV5-1 and TRBJ1-1; D unclear. The CDR3 is 14 residues long. Germline values: CDR1 SGHRS, CDR2 YFSETQ. V shed 4 bases and J shed 5 bases, with 15 bases lying between them. In nucleotides, the CDR3 is TGCGCCAGCAGCCCGGAGACCACGTGGACTGAAGCTTTCTTT. The encoded protein is CASSPETTWTEAFF.

The CDR3 sequence is CASSEWGDGTEAFF. CDR3 nucleotide sequence: TGTGCCAGCAGTGAATGGGGGGACGGCACTGAAGCTTTCTTT. The genes are TRBV25-1 and TRBJ1-1; weak D call: TRBD1 (5 bases). The CDR3 spans 14 residues. The V end lost 1 base, the J end lost 4 bases, and 10 bases lay between the germline ends. Germline lookup yields CDR1 MGHDK and CDR2 SYGVNS.

The V gene is TRBV6-6, the J gene TRBJ2-7; 8 bases match TRBD2. V lost 5 bases, J lost 2 bases, and 5 bases stayed unmatched. The CDR3 length is 14 residues. Germline V gene data show CDR1 as MNHNY and CDR2 as SVGAGI (reference sequence). CDR3 bases: TGTGCCAGCAGTCGGGGGGGTCAAGCCTACGAGCAGTACTTC. Its translation: CASSRGGQAYEQYF.

The chain combines TRBV25-1 with TRBJ2-2; TRBD1 agrees at 8 bases. The J segment lost 2 bases and the V segment lost 5 bases, leaving 7 bases of the junction unmatched. CDR1 is MGHDK, CDR2 SYGVNS, per germline. The CDR3 is 16 amino acids. The CDR3 region is CASSTHRGENTGELFF. The DNA for the CDR3 is TGTGCCAGCAGTACGCACAGGGGGGAAAACACCGGGGAGCTGTTTTTT.

This sequence joins TRBV7-9 and TRBJ2-2; the match to TRBD1 covers 10 bases. Germline V gene lookup returns CDR1 SEHNR and CDR2 FQNEAQ (reference sequence). V shed 3 bases and J 4 bases; nucleotides not matched to a gene: 11. There are 18 residues in the CDR3. DNA for the CDR3: TGTGCCAGCAGCTTGGGGGACAGGGGACTTAAAGGCACCGGGGAGCTGTTTTTT. Translation gives CASSLGDRGLKGTGELFF.

The rearrangement joins TRBV27 to TRBJ2-7; TRBD1 aligns across 9 bases. The CDR3 length is 13 residues. Germline loops: CDR1 MNHEY, CDR2 SMNVEV (reference sequence). V lost 8 bases and J lost 3; bases outside the gene matches: 5. The DNA for the CDR3 is TGTGCCAGCGGAGGACAGGGGTACTACGAGCAGTACTTC. The encoded protein is CASGGQGYYEQYF.

This chain links TRBV28 with TRBJ1-5; TRBD1 might be the D (6 bases). Trimming shortened V by 5 bases and J by 2 bases, and 10 bases separated the two germline ends. In germline, CDR1 is MDHEN, CDR2 SYDVKM. CDR3 length: 14 amino acids. The CDR3 loop reads CASSRGGGNQPQHF. CDR3 in DNA: TGTGCCAGCAGTCGAGGGGGGGGCAATCAGCCCCAGCATTTT.

This chain links TRBV10-3 with TRBJ1-3; D is uncertain. In germline, CDR1 is ENHRY, CDR2 SYGVKD. Trimming pared 9 bases from V and 8 bases from J, leaving 11 bases between. The CDR3 is 11 residues long. CDR3 residues: CAIRTDYTIYF. CDR3 sequence (DNA): TGTGCCATTAGAACAGATTACACCATATATTTT.

The chain recombines TRBV6-6 with TRBJ2-4; 9 bases line up with TRBD2. The V gene's germline CDR1 is MNHNY and CDR2 SVGAGI (reference sequence). The CDR3 runs 14 residues. V lost 2 bases to trimming and J lost 5 bases; unmatched junction nucleotides: 1. CDR3 amino acids: CASSYGGGENIQYF. The CDR3 region has the DNA TGTGCCAGCAGTTACGGCGGGGGGGAAAACATTCAGTACTTC.

The V and J genes are TRBV19 and TRBJ1-2; TRBD1 is a possible D gene (6 bases). The V end was cut by 9 bases, the J end by 4 bases, with 21 bases between. This CDR3 contains 15 residues. The germline V gene has CDR1 LNHDA and CDR2 SQIVND (reference sequence). The CDR3 sequence is CASTHGRGPFYGYTF. Here the CDR3 DNA reads TGTGCCAGCACTCACGGCAGGGGCCCCTTCTATGGCTACACCTTC.